This is a list of T cell receptor beta chains from one sample in a study of radiation and T cells in renal cell carcinoma. TCRdb keeps only in-frame clones here, not all; method: immunoSEQ multiplex PCR. The data show 130,000 to 150,000 clones, 75% to 90% seen once. Material: blood, obtained from a patient whose treatment included radiotherapy and nephrectomy. The receptors originated from a woman between 50 and 59 years old with renal cell carcinoma. The CDR3 runs from the conserved cysteine through the conserved F or W. A D gene is named only where the DNA matches it firmly. Not all rows give a size; the values are once, few, many and, for expanded clones, a class.

TRBV4-1	.	TRBJ1-6	.	CASSQAGTENSPLHF	TGCGCCAGCAGCCAAGCCGGGACGGAGAACTCACCCCTCCACTTT
TRBV25-1	.	TRBJ2-7	TRBD1	CASRETGWTSYEQYF	TGTGCCAGCAGGGAGACAGGGTGGACGTCCTACGAGCAGTACTTC
TRBV5-1	.	TRBJ1-5	.	CASSLNEGQPQHF	TGCGCCAGCAGCTTGAATGAGGGGCAGCCCCAGCATTTT
TRBV28	.	TRBJ1-6	.	CASSRHNSPLHF	TGTGCCAGCAGTCGCCATAATTCACCCCTCCACTTT
TRBV29-1	few	TRBJ1-5	TRBD1	CSVRQGDGNQPQHF	TGCAGCGTTCGACAGGGAGACGGCAATCAGCCCCAGCATTTT
TRBV2	few	TRBJ1-3	.	CASSGTTSGNTIYF	TGTGCCAGCAGTGGGACGACCTCTGGAAACACCATATATTTT
TRBV19	.	TRBJ1-6	.	CASSIPQGWNSPLHF	TGTGCCAGTAGTATCCCGCAGGGCTGGAATTCACCCCTCCACTTT
TRBV11-2	.	TRBJ2-1	TRBD2	CASSYRTSGSNEQFF	TGTGCCAGCAGCTACCGGACTAGCGGGAGCAATGAGCAGTTCTTC
TRBV27	.	TRBJ2-7	.	CASSPRDAPYEQYF	TGTGCCAGCAGTCCCCGGGATGCGCCCTACGAGCAGTACTTC
TRBV27	.	TRBJ1-2	.	CASAYDAGYGYTF	TGTGCCAGCGCCTACGACGCGGGGTATGGCTACACCTTC
TRBV28	.	TRBJ1-4	.	CASRSGGREKLFF	TGTGCCAGCAGGAGTGGGGGACGAGAAAAACTGTTTTTT
TRBV9	.	TRBJ1-2	.	CASSKGAGTERYGYTF	TGTGCCAGCAGCAAAGGGGCGGGGACTGAGCGCTATGGCTACACCTTC
TRBV7-2	.	TRBJ1-4	TRBD1	CASSPQTGGDEKLFF	TGTGCCAGCAGCCCGCAGACAGGGGGGGATGAAAAACTGTTTTTT
TRBV19	.	TRBJ2-1	TRBD2	CASKVPSGADEQFF	TGTGCCAGTAAAGTCCCTAGCGGGGCTGATGAGCAGTTCTTC
TRBV6-1	.	TRBJ2-5	.	CASSTEDQETQYF	TGTGCCAGCAGTACAGAAGATCAAGAGACCCAGTACTTC
TRBV9	.	TRBJ2-3	.	CASSVKGVTDTQYF	TGTGCCAGCAGCGTAAAAGGGGTCACAGATACGCAGTATTTT
TRBV27	.	TRBJ1-2	.	CASRRDSGSYTF	TGTGCCAGCCGGCGGGATTCGGGAAGCTACACCTTC
TRBV2	.	TRBJ1-1	TRBD1	CASMLIQGSAFF	TGTGCCAGCATGCTAATACAGGGGAGCGCTTTCTTT
TRBV11-1	.	TRBJ2-7	.	CASSLTDDTPSYEQYF	TGTGCCAGCAGCTTAACCGACGACACCCCTTCCTACGAGCAGTACTTC
TRBV27	.	TRBJ2-7	TRBD2	CASSQSRGLAGEQYF	TGTGCCAGCAGTCAATCCCGGGGACTAGCGGGAGAGCAGTACTTC
TRBV29-1	few	TRBJ2-7	.	CSVGGGTYEQYF	TGCAGCGTTGGTGGGGGGACCTACGAGCAGTACTTC
TRBV7-6	.	TRBJ1-6	.	CASSLENSPLHF	TGTGCCAGCAGCTTAGAAAATTCACCCCTCCACTTT
TRBV28	few	TRBJ2-5	TRBD1	CASFGQGVGETQYF	TGTGCCAGCTTCGGACAGGGTGTGGGGGAGACCCAGTACTTC
TRBV7-2	.	TRBJ2-1	.	CASSLNLAPENEQFF	TGTGCCAGCAGCTTAAACCTAGCGCCTGAGAATGAGCAGTTCTTC
TRBV5-1	.	TRBJ1-2	.	CASSLGQGFYGYTF	TGCGCCAGCAGCTTGGGGCAGGGGTTCTATGGCTACACCTTC
TRBV7-2	.	TRBJ2-2	TRBD2	CASSMGLAGTGELFF	TGTGCCAGCAGCATGGGACTAGCTGGGACCGGGGAGCTGTTTTTT
TRBV4-3	once	TRBJ1-6	.	CASSQQEGGVFSSPLHF	TGCGCCAGCAGCCAACAAGAGGGAGGAGTCTTTAGTTCACCCCTCCACTTT
TRBV4-3	.	TRBJ1-1	.	CASSQDRAYEAFF	TGCGCCAGCAGCCAAGATAGGGCTTATGAAGCTTTCTTT
TRBV11-2	.	TRBJ2-5	.	CASSLDRQETQYF	TGTGCCAGCAGCTTAGATCGGCAAGAGACCCAGTACTTC
TRBV6-5	.	TRBJ2-5	.	CASSWGLLETQYF	TGTGCCAGCAGTTGGGGCCTCTTAGAGACCCAGTACTTC
TRBV30	.	TRBJ2-3	TRBD1	CAWRGQGTDTQYF	TGTGCCTGGAGGGGACAGGGAACAGATACGCAGTATTTT
TRBV5-6	.	TRBJ2-3	.	CASSSSGYTDTQYF	TGTGCCAGCAGCTCGAGCGGGTACACAGATACGCAGTATTTT
TRBV2	.	TRBJ1-2	.	CASRGTSPNYGYTF	TGTGCCAGCAGGGGGACCTCACCTAACTATGGCTACACCTTC
TRBV1	.	TRBJ1-2	.	CTSSQKGQTYGYTF	TGCACCAGCAGCCAAAAGGGACAGACCTATGGCTACACCTTC
TRBV5-6	.	TRBJ2-3	.	CASSFQDTQYF	TGTGCCAGCAGCTTCCAAGATACGCAGTATTTT
TRBV5-5	.	TRBJ1-4	TRBD1	CASSLAPGGGEKLFF	TGTGCCAGCAGCTTGGCTCCAGGGGGTGGGGAAAAACTGTTTTTT
TRBV7-3	.	TRBJ2-2	TRBD2	CASSLPGGAAGELFF	TGTGCCAGCAGCTTACCGGGAGGGGCTGCCGGGGAGCTGTTTTTT
TRBV18	.	TRBJ2-7	.	CASSPQTGTYEQYF	TGTGCCAGCTCACCACAGACGGGGACCTACGAGCAGTACTTC
TRBV13	.	TRBJ2-2	.	CASSLVGQGGTGELFF	TGTGCCAGCAGCTTAGTGGGTCAGGGCGGCACCGGGGAGCTGTTTTTT
TRBV6-1	.	TRBJ1-3	.	CASRNVGEAGNTIYF	TGTGCCAGCAGGAATGTGGGGGAAGCTGGAAACACCATATATTTT
TRBV4-3	.	TRBJ2-3	.	CASSQDQGLRTDTQYF	TGCGCCAGCAGCCAAGATCAGGGACTCCGCACAGATACGCAGTATTTT
TRBV28	.	TRBJ1-2	.	CATNLGGHGYTF	TGTGCCACCAACCTAGGGGGACATGGCTACACCTTC
TRBV9	.	TRBJ1-4	TRBD1	CASSAQAGQGFEKLFF	TGTGCCAGCAGCGCCCAAGCAGGACAGGGATTCGAAAAACTGTTTTTT
TRBV30	once	TRBJ1-2	.	CAWSLPPDYGYTF	TGTGCCTGGAGTCTTCCACCGGACTATGGCTACACCTTC
TRBV6-5	.	TRBJ2-1	TRBD1	CASSTGQGVTSEQFF	TGTGCCAGCAGTACCGGACAGGGGGTCACAAGTGAGCAGTTCTTC
TRBV7-2	.	TRBJ2-4	TRBD1	CASSLADRADIQYF	TGTGCCAGCAGCTTGGCTGACAGGGCTGACATTCAGTACTTC
TRBV19	.	TRBJ2-5	.	CASSRLGQQETQYF	TGTGCCAGTAGTCGTTTAGGGCAGCAAGAGACCCAGTACTTC
TRBV9	.	TRBJ2-1	.	CASSLGGVNEQFF	TGTGCCAGCAGCCTGGGGGGTGTCAATGAGCAGTTCTTC
TRBV28	.	TRBJ2-5	TRBD1	CASSSPGTASLGETQYF	TGTGCCAGCAGTTCCCCCGGGACAGCCAGCTTGGGGGAGACCCAGTACTTC
TRBV7-8	.	TRBJ2-7	TRBD2	CASRTSGRNHEQYF	TGTGCCAGCAGGACTAGCGGGAGGAATCACGAGCAGTACTTC
TRBV6-6	.	TRBJ1-2	TRBD1	CASSLGTAFSGYTF	TGTGCCAGCAGCCTCGGGACAGCTTTTTCTGGCTACACCTTC
TRBV6-1	.	TRBJ1-3	.	CASRLGVGGNTIYF	TGTGCCAGCAGGTTAGGGGTCGGCGGAAACACCATATATTTT
TRBV6-6	.	TRBJ1-6	.	CASSYSMVYGSPLHF	TGTGCCAGCAGTTACTCGATGGTGTACGGTTCACCCCTCCACTTT
TRBV5-1	once	TRBJ2-7	.	CASSPEGQLHDEQYF	TGCGCCAGCAGCCCGGAGGGACAGCTCCACGACGAGCAGTACTTC
TRBV14	.	TRBJ1-3	.	CASSLQGSGNTIYF	TGTGCCAGCAGCCTACAGGGCTCTGGAAACACCATATATTTT
TRBV28	.	TRBJ1-4	.	CASSLRSTNEKLFF	TGTGCCAGCAGTTTAAGGTCAACTAATGAAAAACTGTTTTTT